Detailed here is one T cell receptor beta chain. The specificity of this receptor is unknown. The input lacks base qualities; no much larger clone sits a single base away. Based on the germline V gene, the CDR1 and CDR2 sequences are SGHVS and FQNEAQ. V is clipped by 5 bases and J by 4 bases, and the sequence between their germline boundaries is 18 bases long. There are 16 amino acids in the CDR3, from cysteine to phenylalanine inclusive. Only the CDR3 part of the read is kept: 48 bases, read in frame from the first base. The data stem from a study of T cells in Graves' hyperthyroidism and ophthalmopathy (dated by TCRdb to the late 2010s). Context from the whole study: Peripheral blood samples were taken at the time of initial diagnosis, prior to any treatment. To identify distinguishing TCR V-J signatures, a discovery cohort of around 98 patients was used, comprising approximately 40 with Graves' ophthalmopathy and around 57 with stable Graves' hyperthyroidism. An independent validation cohort of 18 to 20 hyperthyroidism patients and roughly 16 patients who later progressed to ophthalmopathy tested prospective prediction of ophthalmopathy. The approximately 100 discovery patients were randomly split 7:3 into training and test sets. In about 6 Graves' hyperthyroidism patients, the study also compared T-cell repertoires from thyroid tissue with T-cell repertoires from blood. After blood sampling, hyperthyroidism patients were treated with methimazole at a starting dose of 30 mg daily, and ophthalmopathy patients were treated with high-dose intravenous methylprednisolone. TCR Vbeta CDR3 sequencing of 120 to 150 peripheral blood samples (43 ophthalmopathy, about 80 hyperthyroidism and 17 progressor patients) is reported in the paper. Study-wide findings and limitations: Sample size was not statistically predetermined, and investigators were not blinded to group allocation. Most expanded thyroid clonotypes (frequency above 0.001) were also found in blood, which suggests that blood repertoires may mirror thyroid immune responses. Ophthalmopathy was separated from stable hyperthyroidism by a 13 V-J signature model, with approximately 85% sensitivity and roughly 84% specificity obtained in cross-validation and 80%/75% obtained in testing. In validation, progression to ophthalmopathy was predicted by the model with 70% to 71% sensitivity and 72% to 85% specificity, a median of roughly 6 months before onset.

Stable Graves' hyperthyroidism was defined as no progression to ophthalmopathy during 18 months of follow-up. Hyperthyroidism patients were newly diagnosed, had a disease duration of under 2 months, and were aged 18 to 65 years. Patients with uncontrolled infections, other autoimmune diseases, pregnancy or lactation were excluded. Clinical symptoms, serum thyroxine and TRAb, thyroid ultrasound, and orbital computed tomography formed the basis for the diagnoses. PBMCs were separated from roughly 9.6 ml of fresh peripheral blood using Ficoll-Paque density gradient centrifugation. Total RNA was extracted with Trizol reagent, and quality was checked on an Agilent 2100 Bioanalyzer. The TCR beta CDR3 regions were amplified from the RNA transcripts. The first round of RT-PCR for the TCR CDR3 was performed with the HTBI primer set and the Qiagen OneStep RT-PCR kit. A second multiplex PCR round built the libraries, followed by size selection and purification. Sequencing of the libraries was done on an Illumina HiSeq2000 using paired-end 100 bp reads. Processing in the source paper ran as follows. SOAPnuke was used to process the raw data, with reads discarded if the reads contained adapters or uncalled bases, had a mean Phred below 15, or lacked an exact constant-primer or identifier match. High-quality paired reads were merged using COPE v1.2.5, and each unique nucleotide sequence was defined as a clonotype. Clonotypes were aligned to IMGT TRBV, TRBD and TRBJ reference segments using MiTCR v1.1. The analysis included only V-J combinations with a frequency above 0.0001, which together covered approximately 99% of the repertoires. A TCS score was defined as the ratio between F50 (clonal expansion) and ExV (chaos), using BLOSUM62-based TCRdist between CDR3 peptides within each V-J. Welch's t-statistics and random forest reduced roughly 540 V-J features to roughly 13, which were used in a naive Bayes classifier (R e1071). TCRdb trimmed the raw reads at Q25, called clones with MiXCR and kept productive beta chains. Each entry is one CDR3 protein sequence, shown with its most common DNA and genes. What appears here as the V and J calls and clone size reflects TCRdb's work, not the paper's. The sample profile shows 500,000 to 750,000 distinct CDR3 sequences; about 15% of them were found once. The ten biggest clones cover 6.5% to 8% of the sample.

The rearrangement joined TRBV7-8 to TRBJ1-5; 6 matching bases give a weak D call of TRBD1. Specimen: blood. This sequence was found in a woman in her 30s with Graves' hyperthyroidism. At the DNA level, the sequence is TGTGCCAGCAGCCGTATCTCGGGGACACTTAATCAGCCCCAGCATTTT. It encodes CASSRISGTLNQPQHF.